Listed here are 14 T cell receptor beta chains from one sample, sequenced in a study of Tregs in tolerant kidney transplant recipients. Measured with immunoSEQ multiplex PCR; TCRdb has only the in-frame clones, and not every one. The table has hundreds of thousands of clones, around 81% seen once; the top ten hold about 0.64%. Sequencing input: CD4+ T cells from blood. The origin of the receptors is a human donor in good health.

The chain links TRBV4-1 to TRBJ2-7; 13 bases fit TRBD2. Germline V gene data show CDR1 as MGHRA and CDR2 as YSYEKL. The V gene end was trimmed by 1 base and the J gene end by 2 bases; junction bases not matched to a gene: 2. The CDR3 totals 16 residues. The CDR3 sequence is CASSQGLAGGPYEQYF. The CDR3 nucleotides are TGCGCCAGCAGCCAAGGACTAGCGGGAGGTCCCTACGAGCAGTACTTC.

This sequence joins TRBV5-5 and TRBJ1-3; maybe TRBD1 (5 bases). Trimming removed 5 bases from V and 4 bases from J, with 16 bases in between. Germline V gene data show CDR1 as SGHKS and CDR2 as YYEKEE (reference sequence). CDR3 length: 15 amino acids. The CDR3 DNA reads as TGTGCCAGCAGTTCGACAGCTTCTCCGGGAAACACCATATATTTT. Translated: CASSSTASPGNTIYF.

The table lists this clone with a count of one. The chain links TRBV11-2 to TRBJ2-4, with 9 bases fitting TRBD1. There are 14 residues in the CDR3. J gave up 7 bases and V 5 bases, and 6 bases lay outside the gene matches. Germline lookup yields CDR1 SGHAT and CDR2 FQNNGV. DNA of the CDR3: TGTGCCAGCAGCCGTTGGGACAGGGTCAACATTCAGTACTTC. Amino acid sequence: CASSRWDRVNIQYF.

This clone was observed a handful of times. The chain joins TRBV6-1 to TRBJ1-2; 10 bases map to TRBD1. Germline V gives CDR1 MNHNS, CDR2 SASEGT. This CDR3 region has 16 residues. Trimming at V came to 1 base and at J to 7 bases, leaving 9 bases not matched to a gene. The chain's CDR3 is CASSEVGTGVYGGYTF. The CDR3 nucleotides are TGTGCCAGCAGTGAAGTCGGGACAGGGGTTTACGGTGGCTACACCTTC.

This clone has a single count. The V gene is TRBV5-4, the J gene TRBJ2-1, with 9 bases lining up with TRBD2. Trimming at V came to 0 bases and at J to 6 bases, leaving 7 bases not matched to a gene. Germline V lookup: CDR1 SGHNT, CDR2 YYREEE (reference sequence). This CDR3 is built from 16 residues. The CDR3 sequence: CASSLAKRGVFNEQFF. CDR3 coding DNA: TGTGCCAGCAGCTTGGCCAAGCGGGGGGTTTTCAATGAGCAGTTCTTC.

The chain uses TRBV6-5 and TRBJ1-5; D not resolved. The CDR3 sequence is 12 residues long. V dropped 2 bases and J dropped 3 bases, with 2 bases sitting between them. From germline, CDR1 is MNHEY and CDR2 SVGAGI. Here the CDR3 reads CASSYNNQPQHF. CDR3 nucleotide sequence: TGTGCCAGCAGTTACAACAATCAGCCCCAGCATTTT.

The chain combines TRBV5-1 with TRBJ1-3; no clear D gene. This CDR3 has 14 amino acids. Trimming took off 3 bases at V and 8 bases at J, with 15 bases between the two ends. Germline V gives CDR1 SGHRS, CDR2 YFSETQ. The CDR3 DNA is TGCGCCAGCAGCTGGGAGAAGGGAGGCGACACCATATATTTT. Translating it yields CASSWEKGGDTIYF.

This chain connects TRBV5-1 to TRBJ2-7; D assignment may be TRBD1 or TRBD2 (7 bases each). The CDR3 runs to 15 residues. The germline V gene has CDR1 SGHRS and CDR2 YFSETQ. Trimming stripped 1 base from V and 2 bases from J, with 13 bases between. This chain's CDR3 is CASSLIPGGAYEQYF. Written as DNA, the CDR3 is TGCGCCAGCAGCTTGATTCCAGGGGGGGCCTACGAGCAGTACTTC.

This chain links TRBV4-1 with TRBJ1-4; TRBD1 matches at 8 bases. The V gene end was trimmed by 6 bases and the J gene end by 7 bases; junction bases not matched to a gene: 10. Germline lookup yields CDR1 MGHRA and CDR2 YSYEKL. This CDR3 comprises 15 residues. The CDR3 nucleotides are TGCGCCAGCAGGTCCGTCGGACAGGGTGTTGAAAAACTGTTTTTT. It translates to CASRSVGQGVEKLFF.

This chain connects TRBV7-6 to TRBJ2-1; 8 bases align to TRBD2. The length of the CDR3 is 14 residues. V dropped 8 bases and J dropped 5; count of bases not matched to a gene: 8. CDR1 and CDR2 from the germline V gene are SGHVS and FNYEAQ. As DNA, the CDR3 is TGTGCCAGCCGCCGGGGGGGAGGCCACAATGAGCAGTTCTTC. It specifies CASRRGGGHNEQFF.

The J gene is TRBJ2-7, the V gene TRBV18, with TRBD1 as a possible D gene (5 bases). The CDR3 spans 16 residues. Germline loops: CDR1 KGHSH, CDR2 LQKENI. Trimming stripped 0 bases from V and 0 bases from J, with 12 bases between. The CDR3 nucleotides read TGTGCCAGCTCACCACCGGGGCAGCCGGACTCCTACGAGCAGTACTTC. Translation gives CASSPPGQPDSYEQYF.

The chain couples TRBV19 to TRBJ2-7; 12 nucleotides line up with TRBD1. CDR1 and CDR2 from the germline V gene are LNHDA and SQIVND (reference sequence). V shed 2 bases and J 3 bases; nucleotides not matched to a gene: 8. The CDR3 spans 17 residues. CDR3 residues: CASSIPHGTGGSYEQYF. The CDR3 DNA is TGTGCCAGTAGTATACCGCACGGGACAGGGGGCAGCTACGAGCAGTACTTC.

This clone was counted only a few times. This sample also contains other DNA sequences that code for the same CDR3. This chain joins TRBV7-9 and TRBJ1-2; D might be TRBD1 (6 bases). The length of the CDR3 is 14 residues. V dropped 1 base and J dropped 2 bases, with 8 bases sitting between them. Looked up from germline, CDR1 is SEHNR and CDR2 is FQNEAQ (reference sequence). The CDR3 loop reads CASSLGQGNYGYTF. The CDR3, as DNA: TGTGCCAGCAGCTTAGGGCAGGGGAACTATGGCTACACCTTC.

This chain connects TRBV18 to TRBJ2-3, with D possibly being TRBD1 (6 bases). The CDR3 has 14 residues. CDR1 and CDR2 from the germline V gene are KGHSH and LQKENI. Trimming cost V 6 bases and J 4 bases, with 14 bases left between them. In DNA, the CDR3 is TGTGCCAGCTCCCCTCCGGACAGATCAGATACGCAGTATTTT. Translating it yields CASSPPDRSDTQYF.